The 8 T cell receptor beta chains reported below all come from one sample, sequenced in a study of vaccination and CD4 T cells after COVID-19. The Oncomine TCR Beta short-read assay was applied to DNA of cultured CD4+ T cells. TCRdb re-called the PCR reads through MiXCR, storing one row per CDR3 protein. Of about 20,000 distinct CDR3 sequences detected, approximately 70% appear once; the ten largest clones hold 3.5% to 4.5%. Treatment described: roughly 10-day PBMC culture with coronavirus spike peptide pools or control peptides (ViraFEST assay). Their antigens remain unidentified. Sequences were obtained from CD4+ T cells from blood, cultured in vitro. These receptors were obtained from a human donor who had recovered from COVID-19.

As to this clonotype: The germline gene is not matched at one end of the junction; a read error may be the cause. This chain connects TRBV6-1 to TRBJ1-1; no reliable D call. The length of the CDR3 is 17 residues. Germline V gene sequence: CDR1 MNHNS, CDR2 SASEGT. The CDR3 spells CASSSSPSGHPNAEAFF. DNA for the CDR3: TGTGCCAGCAGTAGCTCTCCCTCCGGGCACCCGAACGCTGAAGCTTTCTTT.

V gene TRBV7-2 combines with J gene TRBJ2-7; D is perhaps TRBD2 (5 bases). This CDR3 is built from 13 residues. Germline CDR1 and CDR2: SGHTA and FQGNSA. V lost 5 bases and J 4 bases, leaving 12 bases between the germline ends. The CDR3 DNA sequence: TGTGCCAGCAGCCGCGGAGGTGGATACGAGCAGTACTTC. Its protein product is CASSRGGGYEQYF.

This chain connects TRBV7-2 to TRBJ1-2; TRBD1 aligns across 9 bases. After removal of 5 bases from V and 2 bases from J, the junction contained 3 bases not matched to a gene. The CDR3 totals 14 residues. Germline values: CDR1 SGHTA, CDR2 FQGNSA. In DNA, the CDR3 is TGTGCCAGCAGCCGAACAGGGGGCAACTATGGCTACACCTTC. This translates into CASSRTGGNYGYTF.

The chain recombines TRBV7-2 with TRBJ1-2; 9 nucleotides agree with TRBD1. CDR3 length equals 13 residues. The ends lost 6 bases at V and 4 bases at J; junction bases unmatched: 3. Per germline, CDR1 SGHTA and CDR2 FQGNSA. The CDR3 DNA follows: TGTGCCAGCAGACAGGACAGGGGCTATGGCTACACCTTC. This codes for CASRQDRGYGYTF.

The V gene is TRBV7-2, the J gene TRBJ2-7; D may be TRBD1 (6 bases). The V gene lost 1 base and the J gene lost 4 bases, with 11 bases spanning the gap. Per the germline V gene, CDR1 is SGHTA and CDR2 is FQGNSA. This CDR3 spans 14 amino acids. The CDR3 DNA is TGTGCCAGCAGCTTAGGTCAGGGGAAGTACGAGCAGTACTTC. It is translated as CASSLGQGKYEQYF.

V is TRBV20-1 and J is TRBJ1-2; D is unclear. Deletions cut 0 bases from V and 13 bases from J, with 21 bases between. Germline-derived CDR1 and CDR2 are DFQATT and SNEGSKA (reference sequence). The CDR3 length is 14 residues. Here the CDR3 DNA reads TGCAGTGCTAGAGATAGGGAGTCCGGAAGGGTGGTCACCTTC. The encoded protein is CSARDRESGRVVTF.

In its sample, this clonotype was seen a few times. The chain uses TRBV11-3 and TRBJ1-1; D remains ambiguous. V lost 2 bases and J 5 bases, leaving 15 bases between the germline ends. Germline CDR1 and CDR2: SGHNT and YENEEA. The CDR3 covers 15 residues. The CDR3 DNA reads TGTGCCAGCAGCTTATTCGGCGAGGATAGGACTGAAGCTTTCTTT. It yields the protein CASSLFGEDRTEAFF.

The V call is TRBV7-2, the J call TRBJ2-7; TRBD2 matches 11 bases. V trimming: 0 bases; J trimming: 4 bases; junction bases outside the gene matches: 2. The CDR3 totals 15 residues. Germline-derived CDR1 and CDR2 are SGHTA and FQGNSA. This CDR3 is CASSLAGTSGYEQYF. The CDR3 nucleotides are TGTGCCAGCAGCTTAGCCGGGACTAGCGGTTACGAGCAGTACTTC.